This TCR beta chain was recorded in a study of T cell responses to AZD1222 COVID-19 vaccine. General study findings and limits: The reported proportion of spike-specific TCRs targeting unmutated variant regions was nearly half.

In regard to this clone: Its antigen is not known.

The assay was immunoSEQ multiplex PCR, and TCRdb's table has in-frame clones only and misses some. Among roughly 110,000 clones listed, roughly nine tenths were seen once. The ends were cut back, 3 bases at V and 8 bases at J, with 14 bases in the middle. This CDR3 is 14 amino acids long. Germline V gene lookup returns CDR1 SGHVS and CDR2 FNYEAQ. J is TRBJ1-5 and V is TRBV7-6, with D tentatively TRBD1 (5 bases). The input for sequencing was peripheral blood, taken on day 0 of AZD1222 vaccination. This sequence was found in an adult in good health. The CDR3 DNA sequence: TGTGCCAGCAGCTTGGCAGGGTCAGGCAAGCCCCAGCATTTT. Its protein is CASSLAGSGKPQHF.